A selection of T cell receptor beta chains follows, all from one sample in a study of CD8+ T cells in alopecia areata. Sequenced by immunoSEQ multiplex PCR; TCRdb stores in-frame clones only, minus some. Of about 130,000 clones listed, about 47% are singletons. The source was CD8+ T cells sorted from blood, collected at week 0. All receptors derive from a human donor with alopecia areata. Both conserved end residues are part of each CDR3. Fields, in order: V gene, CDR3 protein.

TRBV21-1 | CASSKGVEGSDNSPLHF
TRBV30 | CAWSVLSIRATANEQYF
TRBV14 | CASSLRDRGWTDTQYF
TRBV10-2 | CASRRGEDTQYF
TRBV12-5 | CASGLVPPNHHYEQYF
TRBV29-1 | CSVEDKGTEWGYTF
TRBV12-5 | CASGYTQPQHF
TRBV19 | CASTLAGETYNEQFF
TRBV6-5 | CASSLDGSSYNEQFF
TRBV5-6 | CASSLQGDGYTF
TRBV7-9 | CATKTRAEENTIYF
TRBV30 | CAWTLGGAAKNIQYF
TRBV14 | CASSQEGGVVTEAFF
TRBV7-9 | CASSMTGVDQPQHF
TRBV7-9 | CASSLDGDSDEQFF
TRBV30 | CAWSATPGTEQFF
TRBV6-5 | CASSYGFNYGYTF